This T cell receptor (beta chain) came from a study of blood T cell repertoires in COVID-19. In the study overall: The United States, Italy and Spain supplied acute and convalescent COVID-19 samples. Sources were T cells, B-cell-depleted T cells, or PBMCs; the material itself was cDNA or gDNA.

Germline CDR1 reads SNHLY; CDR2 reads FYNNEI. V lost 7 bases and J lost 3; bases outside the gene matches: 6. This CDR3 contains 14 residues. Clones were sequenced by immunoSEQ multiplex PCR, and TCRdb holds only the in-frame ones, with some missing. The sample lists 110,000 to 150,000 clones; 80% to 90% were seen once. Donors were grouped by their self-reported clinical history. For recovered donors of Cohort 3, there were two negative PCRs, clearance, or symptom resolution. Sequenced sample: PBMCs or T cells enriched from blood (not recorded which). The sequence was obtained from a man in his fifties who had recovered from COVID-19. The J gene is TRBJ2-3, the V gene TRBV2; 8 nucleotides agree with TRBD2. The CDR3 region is CASILERGTDTQYF. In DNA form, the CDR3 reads TGTGCCAGCATTTTAGAGCGGGGGACAGATACGCAGTATTTT.